This is a list of T cell receptor beta chains from one sample in a study of regulatory T cells in long-lasting Graves disease. TCRdb reprocessed the multiplex PCR reads with MiXCR, giving one entry per CDR3 protein. The sample has a few hundred thousand distinct CDR3 sequences, roughly 15% seen once. Separately, the same data were catalogued under a study of T cells in Graves' hyperthyroidism and ophthalmopathy.

Sequenced material: peripheral blood mononuclear cells (PBMCs), taken at new diagnosis, from a patient treated with antithyroid drugs. The receptor set was obtained from a woman between 50 and 59 years old with Graves disease. Each CDR3 is given with its conserved first and last residue. D genes are given only for firm matches. The size entry is marked missing in some rows and otherwise reads once, few, many or a size class.

clone size: many; CDR3 length: 16; J gene: TRBJ2-7; V gene: TRBV20-1; D gene: TRBD2; CDR3 protein: CSARSLAGGPPYEQYF; CDR3 DNA: TGCAGTGCTAGATCCTTAGCGGGAGGTCCCCCCTACGAGCAGTACTTC
clone size: few; CDR3 length: 11; J gene: TRBJ1-1; V gene: TRBV10-3; D gene: -; CDR3 protein: CAIGRGSEAFF; CDR3 DNA: TGTGCCATCGGGCGAGGGTCTGAAGCTTTCTTT
clone size: many; CDR3 length: 14; J gene: TRBJ2-3; V gene: TRBV6-1; D gene: TRBD1; CDR3 protein: CASSEGQGADTQYF; CDR3 DNA: TGTGCCAGCAGTGAGGGACAGGGGGCAGATACGCAGTATTTT
clone size: many; CDR3 length: 15; J gene: TRBJ2-5; V gene: TRBV29-1; D gene: TRBD2; CDR3 protein: CSVVQGAGDVETQYF; CDR3 DNA: TGCAGCGTTGTTCAGGGAGCGGGAGATGTAGAGACCCAGTACTTC
clone size: many; CDR3 length: 14; J gene: TRBJ2-5; V gene: TRBV28; D gene: TRBD2; CDR3 protein: CASSFLAGVETQYF; CDR3 DNA: TGTGCCAGCAGTTTCCTAGCGGGAGTGGAGACCCAGTACTTC
clone size: many; CDR3 length: 12; J gene: TRBJ2-7; V gene: TRBV7-9; D gene: -; CDR3 protein: CASSPNKYEQYF; CDR3 DNA: TGTGCCAGCAGCCCTAACAAGTACGAGCAGTACTTC
clone size: -; CDR3 length: 13; J gene: TRBJ2-1; V gene: TRBV9; D gene: -; CDR3 protein: CASSVDDGGEQFF; CDR3 DNA: TGTGCCAGCAGCGTAGATGATGGGGGTGAGCAGTTCTTC
clone size: -; CDR3 length: 14; J gene: TRBJ2-2; V gene: TRBV9; D gene: -; CDR3 protein: CASSVPPLPGELFF; CDR3 DNA: TGTGCCAGCAGCGTACCACCGCTCCCGGGGGAGCTGTTTTTT
clone size: -; CDR3 length: 12; J gene: TRBJ2-7; V gene: TRBV20-1; D gene: -; CDR3 protein: CSTLAGRYEQYF; CDR3 DNA: TGCAGTACCCTTGCTGGGAGGTACGAGCAGTACTTC
clone size: -; CDR3 length: 16; J gene: TRBJ1-6; V gene: TRBV5-1; D gene: -; CDR3 protein: CASSLQDRGRNSPLHF; CDR3 DNA: TGCGCCAGCAGCTTGCAGGACAGAGGGAGGAATTCACCCCTCCACTTT
clone size: few; CDR3 length: 18; J gene: TRBJ2-6; V gene: TRBV27; D gene: -; CDR3 protein: CASRSASGVPSGANVLTF; CDR3 DNA: TGTGCCAGCAGATCAGCCAGCGGAGTACCCTCTGGGGCCAACGTCCTGACTTTC
clone size: few; CDR3 length: 15; J gene: TRBJ1-6; V gene: TRBV3-1; D gene: TRBD1; CDR3 protein: CASSQTGGGNSPLHF; CDR3 DNA: TGTGCCAGCAGCCAGACAGGGGGTGGGAATTCACCCCTCCACTTT
clone size: few; CDR3 length: 15; J gene: TRBJ2-7; V gene: TRBV7-9; D gene: TRBD2; CDR3 protein: CASSLVSGGPYEQYF; CDR3 DNA: TGTGCCAGCAGCTTAGTTTCGGGAGGGCCCTACGAGCAGTACTTC
clone size: many; CDR3 length: 14; J gene: TRBJ2-3; V gene: TRBV29-1; D gene: -; CDR3 protein: CSVDIGGPSDTQYF; CDR3 DNA: TGCAGCGTGGATATAGGAGGGCCCTCAGATACGCAGTATTTT
clone size: many; CDR3 length: 18; J gene: TRBJ1-4; V gene: TRBV28; D gene: -; CDR3 protein: CASSFTPHAWAENEKLFF; CDR3 DNA: TGTGCCAGCAGTTTTACCCCCCATGCGTGGGCCGAGAATGAAAAACTGTTTTTT
clone size: -; CDR3 length: 15; J gene: TRBJ2-7; V gene: TRBV27; D gene: -; CDR3 protein: CASRGTKDGPYEQYF; CDR3 DNA: TGTGCCAGCCGGGGAACAAAGGACGGTCCCTACGAGCAGTACTTC
clone size: many; CDR3 length: 15; J gene: TRBJ2-7; V gene: TRBV6-5; D gene: -; CDR3 protein: CASSYSRDGPYEQYF; CDR3 DNA: TGTGCCAGCAGTTACTCAAGGGACGGACCCTACGAGCAGTACTTC
clone size: few; CDR3 length: 14; J gene: TRBJ2-5; V gene: TRBV6-5; D gene: -; CDR3 protein: CASSYPGRQETQYF; CDR3 DNA: TGTGCCAGCAGTTACCCGGGTCGACAAGAGACCCAGTACTTC
clone size: few; CDR3 length: 14; J gene: TRBJ2-5; V gene: TRBV4-1; D gene: -; CDR3 protein: CASSQDPGQETQYF; CDR3 DNA: TGCGCCAGCAGCCAAGATCCAGGACAAGAGACCCAGTACTTC
clone size: many; CDR3 length: 15; J gene: TRBJ2-2; V gene: TRBV28; D gene: TRBD1; CDR3 protein: CASSPFTGVPGELFF; CDR3 DNA: TGTGCCAGCAGCCCCTTTACAGGGGTGCCCGGGGAGCTGTTTTTT
clone size: -; CDR3 length: 18; J gene: TRBJ1-5; V gene: TRBV28; D gene: TRBD1; CDR3 protein: CASSSFPRQGGGNQPQHF; CDR3 DNA: TGTGCCAGCAGTTCTTTTCCTCGCCAGGGGGGGGGCAATCAGCCCCAGCATTTT
clone size: few; CDR3 length: 16; J gene: TRBJ2-3; V gene: TRBV29-1; D gene: TRBD2; CDR3 protein: CSVARAGGSVGDTQYF; CDR3 DNA: TGCAGCGTTGCGAGGGCAGGCGGGAGTGTGGGAGATACGCAGTATTTT
clone size: many; CDR3 length: 16; J gene: TRBJ2-3; V gene: TRBV5-1; D gene: TRBD1; CDR3 protein: CASSLDRTGITDTQYF; CDR3 DNA: TGCGCCAGCAGCTTGGACCGGACAGGGATCACAGATACGCAGTATTTT
clone size: many; CDR3 length: 13; J gene: TRBJ2-3; V gene: TRBV28; D gene: TRBD1; CDR3 protein: CASRGQGSDTQYF; CDR3 DNA: TGTGCCAGCCGCGGACAGGGGTCAGATACGCAGTATTTT
clone size: -; CDR3 length: 12; J gene: TRBJ2-7; V gene: TRBV7-9; D gene: -; CDR3 protein: CASSLDGEEQYF; CDR3 DNA: TGTGCCAGCAGCTTAGATGGGGAAGAGCAGTACTTC
clone size: few; CDR3 length: 13; J gene: TRBJ2-3; V gene: TRBV3-1; D gene: TRBD2; CDR3 protein: CASSLQRGDTQYF; CDR3 DNA: TGTGCCAGCAGCCTTCAGCGGGGAGATACGCAGTATTTT
clone size: many; CDR3 length: 16; J gene: TRBJ2-5; V gene: TRBV28; D gene: TRBD1; CDR3 protein: CASSLLAGGEWETQYF; CDR3 DNA: TGTGCCAGCAGTTTATTGGCAGGGGGTGAGTGGGAGACCCAGTACTTC
clone size: -; CDR3 length: 17; J gene: TRBJ2-5; V gene: TRBV30; D gene: TRBD2; CDR3 protein: CAWSRGKRGLAVETQYF; CDR3 DNA: TGTGCCTGGAGCCGTGGCAAAAGAGGACTAGCGGTGGAGACCCAGTACTTC
clone size: many; CDR3 length: 11; J gene: TRBJ2-1; V gene: TRBV11-2; D gene: -; CDR3 protein: CASSLSVEQFF; CDR3 DNA: TGTGCCAGCAGCTTGAGTGTCGAGCAGTTCTTC
clone size: few; CDR3 length: 17; J gene: TRBJ1-5; V gene: TRBV5-6; D gene: -; CDR3 protein: CASSLSRFYFRVQPQHF; CDR3 DNA: TGTGCCAGCAGCCTGAGTCGATTCTATTTTCGTGTTCAGCCCCAGCATTTC
clone size: many; CDR3 length: 14; J gene: TRBJ1-6; V gene: TRBV2; D gene: -; CDR3 protein: CASTTGGTNSPLHF; CDR3 DNA: TGTGCCAGCACCACCGGGGGGACCAATTCACCCCTCCACTTT
clone size: many; CDR3 length: 13; J gene: TRBJ1-2; V gene: TRBV5-1; D gene: -; CDR3 protein: CASSLASGDGYTF; CDR3 DNA: TGCGCCAGCAGCTTGGCCTCCGGGGATGGCTACACCTTC
clone size: many; CDR3 length: 17; J gene: TRBJ2-2; V gene: TRBV6-1; D gene: -; CDR3 protein: CASSDPLRRAGTGELFF; CDR3 DNA: TGTGCCAGCAGTGACCCCCTTCGGAGGGCTGGCACCGGGGAGCTGTTTTTT
clone size: many; CDR3 length: 13; J gene: TRBJ1-5; V gene: TRBV5-8; D gene: TRBD1; CDR3 protein: CASSFQGDQPQHF; CDR3 DNA: TGTGCCAGCAGCTTTCAGGGGGATCAGCCCCAGCATTTT
clone size: -; CDR3 length: 13; J gene: TRBJ2-7; V gene: TRBV6-1; D gene: TRBD1; CDR3 protein: CASSRTGVDEQYF; CDR3 DNA: TGTGCCAGCAGTCGGACAGGGGTCGACGAGCAGTACTTC
clone size: many; CDR3 length: 16; J gene: TRBJ2-7; V gene: TRBV7-9; D gene: TRBD1; CDR3 protein: CASSLGGTGDAYEQYF; CDR3 DNA: TGTGCCAGCAGCTTAGGAGGGACAGGGGATGCCTACGAGCAGTACTTC
clone size: many; CDR3 length: 14; J gene: TRBJ1-2; V gene: TRBV5-1; D gene: -; CDR3 protein: CASSLGGSSYGYTF; CDR3 DNA: TGCGCCAGCAGCCTGGGCGGCAGCTCCTATGGCTACACCTTC
clone size: few; CDR3 length: 11; J gene: TRBJ1-3; V gene: TRBV2; D gene: -; CDR3 protein: CASFSGNTIYF; CDR3 DNA: TGTGCCAGCTTTTCGGGAAACACCATATATTTT
clone size: few; CDR3 length: 15; J gene: TRBJ2-5; V gene: TRBV7-9; D gene: TRBD2; CDR3 protein: CASSLRIAGVGTQYF; CDR3 DNA: TGTGCCAGCAGCTTACGTATTGCGGGAGTTGGGACCCAGTACTTC
clone size: many; CDR3 length: 15; J gene: TRBJ2-7; V gene: TRBV5-8; D gene: TRBD2; CDR3 protein: CASSLVWEGPGEQYF; CDR3 DNA: TGTGCCAGCAGCTTGGTCTGGGAGGGGCCTGGGGAGCAGTACTTC
clone size: many; CDR3 length: 13; J gene: TRBJ2-7; V gene: TRBV10-3; D gene: -; CDR3 protein: CAISSGPTYEQYF; CDR3 DNA: TGTGCCATCAGTTCGGGACCGACCTACGAGCAGTACTTC
clone size: many; CDR3 length: 15; J gene: TRBJ1-2; V gene: TRBV6-1; D gene: -; CDR3 protein: CASSVTGTSLGGYTF; CDR3 DNA: TGTGCCAGCAGTGTTACCGGGACGTCCCTCGGTGGCTACACCTTC
clone size: -; CDR3 length: 15; J gene: TRBJ1-1; V gene: TRBV28; D gene: -; CDR3 protein: CASSFKGFRGTEAFF; CDR3 DNA: TGTGCCAGCAGTTTCAAGGGCTTCAGGGGCACTGAAGCTTTCTTT
clone size: many; CDR3 length: 13; J gene: TRBJ1-1; V gene: TRBV6-2/TRBV6-3; D gene: TRBD1; CDR3 protein: CASSYRGVTEAFF; CDR3 DNA: TGTGCCAGCAGCTACAGGGGAGTCACTGAAGCTTTCTTT
clone size: many; CDR3 length: 15; J gene: TRBJ2-2; V gene: TRBV5-1; D gene: -; CDR3 protein: CASSLAEGDTGELFF; CDR3 DNA: TGCGCCAGCAGCTTGGCCGAGGGGGACACCGGGGAGCTGTTTTTT